A single sample is the source of the 30 T cell receptor beta chains below, sequenced in a study of cytomegalovirus exposure and HLA in healthy donors (dated by TCRdb to 2017 to 2019). The library was obtained by the immunoSEQ multiplex PCR assay. For the multiplex PCR, a mixture combining 60 forward primers for TCR Vbeta segments and 13 reverse primers for TCR Jbeta segments was used. In TCRdb, the immuneACCESS table is reduced to in-frame sequences with V and J assigned. These tables do not hold every clone; where another copy was compared, an unresolved V gene accounts for under half, and the others remain unexplained. This sample has some 200,000 clones in its table, and about 84% of those were observed once. The top ten constitute approximately 3.9% of the sample. The sequencing sample was made of PBMCs. Receptors were obtained from a man between 50 and 59 years old in good health and CMV-seronegative.

This clone was picked up a small number of times. The chain links TRBV19 to TRBJ1-3; D is unclear. Trimming took off 1 base at V and 0 bases at J, with 7 bases between the two ends. This CDR3 has 15 amino acids. Germline V gene lookup returns CDR1 LNHDA and CDR2 SQIVND (reference sequence). The CDR3 sequence: CASSIALSSGNTIYF. Written as DNA, the CDR3 is TGTGCCAGTAGTATAGCCCTCAGCTCTGGAAACACCATATATTTT.

The chain carries TRBV4-1 and TRBJ2-7; 10 bases map to TRBD2. CDR1 is MGHRA and CDR2 is YSYEKL in the germline V gene. The CDR3 is made up of 15 amino acids. Trimming removed 5 bases from V and 1 base from J; junction bases left unmatched: 5. CDR3 loop: CASSDRTSGSYEQYF. In nucleotides, the CDR3 is TGCGCCAGCAGCGATAGGACTAGCGGTTCCTACGAGCAGTACTTC.

The CDR3 loop is CAISGDRSEPQHF. The CDR3, as DNA: TGTGCCATCAGTGGGGACAGGTCCGAGCCCCAGCATTTT. This chain joins TRBV10-3 and TRBJ1-5, with 8 bases aligning to TRBD1. CDR1 ENHRY and CDR2 SYGVKD come from the germline V gene. The CDR3 spans 13 residues. Germline trimming cut 4 bases from V and 8 bases from J; bases unmatched to any gene: 4.

V usage is TRBV10-2 and J usage is TRBJ2-5; TRBD1 is a possible D gene (5 bases). V shed 6 bases and J shed 7 bases, with 18 bases lying between them. This CDR3 comprises 14 residues. Germline values: CDR1 WSHSY, CDR2 SAAADI. The CDR3 protein is CASSEQGPSGTQYF. The CDR3 nucleotides are TGCGCCAGCAGCGAGCAGGGTCCCTCTGGGACCCAGTACTTC.

The rearrangement joins TRBV6-1 to TRBJ1-2, with 7 bases that match TRBD1. V lost 4 bases and J lost 3; bases outside the gene matches: 11. The CDR3 extends over 16 amino acids. Germline CDR1 is MNHNS and CDR2 is SASEGT. The CDR3 loop reads CASSAQTGKAYYGYTF. The CDR3 nucleotides read TGTGCCAGCAGTGCGCAGACAGGGAAAGCCTACTATGGCTACACCTTC.

The rearrangement uses TRBV7-2 and TRBJ1-5; 7 nucleotides agree with TRBD1. The CDR3 covers 16 residues. Germline CDR1 and CDR2: SGHTA and FQGNSA. The trim removed 2 bases at V and 5 bases at J, leaving 9 bases unmatched. This chain's CDR3 is CASSLRGQRTDQPQHF. The CDR3 DNA reads as TGTGCCAGCAGCTTAAGGGGACAGCGGACCGATCAGCCCCAGCATTTT.

The V and J genes are TRBV6-5 and TRBJ1-2; 7 positions agree with TRBD1. The CDR3 length is 15 residues. V gave up 6 bases and J gave up 0 bases; unmatched junction bases: 7. Germline CDR1 MNHEY, CDR2 SVGAGI. DNA for the CDR3: TGTGCCAGCAGCTCTACAGGGGAGCCTAACTATGGCTACACCTTC. Translated: CASSSTGEPNYGYTF.

V gene TRBV4-3 combines with J gene TRBJ1-2, with D hard to call. There are 14 residues in the CDR3. Between the trimmed V and J ends, which lost 0 bases and 4 bases, there was a span of 9 bases. Germline assignment: CDR1 LGHNA and CDR2 YSLEER. CDR3 loop: CASSQDEGFYGYTF. The CDR3 DNA sequence: TGCGCCAGCAGCCAAGACGAGGGCTTCTATGGCTACACCTTC.

The rearrangement links TRBV6-5 to TRBJ1-4, with 11 bases aligning to TRBD1. The germline gives CDR1 MNHEY, CDR2 SVGAGI. The CDR3 extends over 14 amino acids. V shed 4 bases and J 8 bases; nucleotides not matched to a gene: 3. The CDR3 nucleotides are TGTGCCAGCAGTTGGACAGGGGGCGAAGAAAAACTGTTTTTT. Protein product: CASSWTGGEEKLFF.

The chain carries TRBV7-6 and TRBJ2-5, with 11 nucleotides matching TRBD1. The ends lost 3 bases at V and 3 bases at J; junction bases unmatched: 15. Looked up from germline, CDR1 is SGHVS and CDR2 is FNYEAQ. The CDR3 length is 19 residues. CDR3 sequence reads: CASSFILYEDRGLKETQYF. CDR3 nucleotide sequence: TGTGCCAGCAGCTTTATTCTGTATGAGGACAGGGGGCTTAAAGAGACCCAGTACTTC.

V usage is TRBV6-5 and J usage is TRBJ1-2, with a tentative D call TRBD1 (6 bases). The germline V gene has CDR1 MNHEY and CDR2 SVGAGI. The germline V and J ends were trimmed by 1 base and 7 bases, with 16 bases remaining between them. This CDR3 spans 15 amino acids. The CDR3 sequence: CASSYLGASGFGYTF. The CDR3 DNA follows: TGTGCCAGCAGTTACTTGGGGGCGAGTGGTTTTGGCTACACCTTC.

This clone was detected a few times. This rearrangement joins TRBV7-6 to TRBJ1-4; D is perhaps TRBD1 (6 bases). CDR3 size: 14 residues. The germline V gene encodes CDR1 SGHVS and CDR2 FNYEAQ. The V end lost 2 bases, the J end lost 8 bases, and 12 bases lay between the germline ends. This CDR3 is CASSLRLQGEKLFF. CDR3 nucleotide sequence: TGTGCCAGCAGCTTAAGATTACAGGGCGAAAAACTGTTTTTT.

This chain connects TRBV6-5 to TRBJ2-1; TRBD2 matches at 12 bases. Trimming cost V 5 bases and J 4 bases; bases outside gene matches: 0. Germline V gene sequence: CDR1 MNHEY, CDR2 SVGAGI. This CDR3 contains 14 residues. CDR3 residues: CASSLAGGYNEQFF. The CDR3 coding sequence is TGTGCCAGCAGTCTAGCGGGGGGGTACAATGAGCAGTTCTTC.

The rearrangement uses TRBV10-3 and TRBJ2-1, with D possibly matching TRBD1 (5 bases). V lost 10 bases to trimming and J lost 1 base, with 11 bases between them. The CDR3 is made up of 13 amino acids. The germline V gene encodes CDR1 ENHRY and CDR2 SYGVKD. This CDR3 is CATTVQSYNEQFF. The DNA of the CDR3 is TGTGCCACGACAGTGCAATCCTACAATGAGCAGTTCTTC.

The genes are TRBV5-5 and TRBJ1-1; D is possibly TRBD1 (5 bases). The V and J ends lost 1 base and 0 bases respectively, with 16 bases between them. The CDR3 covers 17 residues. The germline CDR1 and CDR2 sequences are SGHKS and YYEKEE (reference sequence). The CDR3 loop reads CASSLLIQGLMNTEAFF. The DNA of the CDR3 is TGTGCCAGCAGCTTGTTAATTCAGGGTCTCATGAACACTGAAGCTTTCTTT.

The V and J genes are TRBV2 and TRBJ1-2; TRBD1 agrees at 7 bases. CDR1 is SNHLY, CDR2 FYNNEI, per germline. V lost 3 bases, J lost 3 bases, and 1 base stayed unmatched. CDR3 length equals 13 residues. The CDR3 DNA reads as TGTGCCAGCAGTGATCAGGGGGACTATGGCTACACCTTC. This sequence encodes CASSDQGDYGYTF.

The CDR3 nucleotides read TGTGCCAGTAGTAGCCCCAGGACAGGCGGGGATGAAAAACTGTTTTTT. It yields the protein CASSSPRTGGDEKLFF. The rearrangement links TRBV19 to TRBJ1-4; TRBD1 matches 7 bases. Germline loops: CDR1 LNHDA, CDR2 SQIVND (reference sequence). Unmatched junction bases numbered 11, after V lost 4 bases and J lost 6 bases. The CDR3 spans 16 residues.

V gene TRBV7-9 combines with J gene TRBJ1-2; a possible D gene is TRBD1 (6 bases). This CDR3 is 13 amino acids long. Looked up from germline, CDR1 is SEHNR and CDR2 is FQNEAQ (reference sequence). The V end lost 3 bases, the J end lost 7 bases, and 12 bases lay between the germline ends. The CDR3 spells CASSLDGQIGYTF. The CDR3 DNA reads TGTGCCAGCAGCTTGGACGGACAGATTGGCTACACCTTC.

The rearrangement uses TRBV4-3 and TRBJ1-4; TRBD1 matches at 8 bases. Germline V lookup: CDR1 LGHNA, CDR2 YSLEER. The junction had 5 bases not matched to a gene; V was cut back by 0 bases and J by 5 bases. The CDR3 runs 16 residues. CDR3 in DNA: TGCGCCAGCAGCCAAGACCCCCGGACAGGGAATGAAAAACTGTTTTTT. This encodes CASSQDPRTGNEKLFF.

The chain recombines TRBV7-9 with TRBJ2-1; tentative D call: TRBD2 (6 bases). The germline V gene encodes CDR1 SEHNR and CDR2 FQNEAQ (reference sequence). The CDR3 is made up of 18 amino acids. Trimming cost V 1 base and J 6 bases, with 22 bases left between them. The CDR3 bases are TGTGCCAGCAGCTTAGATGGGAGGCGACGGGCCCTCGCCAATGAGCAGTTCTTC. As protein: CASSLDGRRRALANEQFF.

The rearrangement joins TRBV7-8 to TRBJ2-5; 7 nucleotides align to TRBD2. This CDR3 is built from 16 residues. V gave up 5 bases and J gave up 5 bases; unmatched junction bases: 14. Germline lookup yields CDR1 SGHVS and CDR2 FQNEAQ. CDR3 sequence reads: CASSTRLGLGGETQYF. The CDR3 nucleotides are TGTGCCAGCAGCACCAGGCTAGGACTAGGCGGCGAGACCCAGTACTTC.

This clone was recorded a few times. The CDR3 DNA reads TGTGCCAGCAGCCAAAACGGCAGGGTGGGACAGCCCCAGCATTTT. Protein product: CASSQNGRVGQPQHF. The J gene is TRBJ1-5, the V gene TRBV5-6; tentative D call: TRBD1 (5 bases). The germline V gene has CDR1 SGHDT and CDR2 YYEEEE. Trimming shortened V by 4 bases and J by 7 bases, and 18 bases separated the two germline ends. The CDR3 is made up of 15 amino acids.

The chain recombines TRBV6-1 with TRBJ2-7; 8 nucleotides agree with TRBD2. The CDR3 spans 15 residues. Trimming cost V 6 bases and J 3 bases; bases outside gene matches: 10. Germline V gene lookup returns CDR1 MNHNS and CDR2 SASEGT. The CDR3 region has the DNA TGTGCCAGCAGCCCCGGTGATAGCGGGGTCTACGAGCAGTACTTC. Translation gives CASSPGDSGVYEQYF.

The V and J genes are TRBV6-4 and TRBJ1-2, with TRBD1 matching 7 bases. Germline CDR1 is MRHNA and CDR2 is SNTAGT. J gave up 1 base and V 5 bases, and 7 bases lay outside the gene matches. The CDR3 loop spans 15 amino acids. The CDR3 bases are TGTGCCAGCAGTCGGGACAGTTTATTTAACTATGGCTACACCTTC. Its translation is CASSRDSLFNYGYTF.

The chain carries TRBV28 and TRBJ1-1, with TRBD1 identical over 8 bases. The CDR3 spans 15 residues. V lost 5 bases, J lost 4 bases, and 9 bases stayed unmatched. The germline V gene has CDR1 MDHEN and CDR2 SYDVKM. In DNA form, the CDR3 reads TGTGCCAGCAGTAATGCCGGGACAGGAACCACTGAAGCTTTCTTT. The encoded protein is CASSNAGTGTTEAFF.

The rearrangement links TRBV7-9 to TRBJ2-2; 7 bases are a match to TRBD2. This CDR3 has 15 residues. V lost 3 bases and J lost 5; bases outside the gene matches: 6. Germline V lookup: CDR1 SEHNR, CDR2 FQNEAQ (reference sequence). In DNA, the CDR3 is TGTGCCAGCAGCTTTCAGCGGGGTGCAACCGGGGAGCTGTTTTTT. Amino acids: CASSFQRGATGELFF.

This clone was observed a single time. The J gene is TRBJ2-1, the V gene TRBV11-3, with 7 bases identical to TRBD2. The germline gives CDR1 SGHNT, CDR2 YENEEA. The CDR3 has 16 amino acids. Trimming cost V 0 bases and J 0 bases; bases outside gene matches: 2. CDR3 DNA: TGTGCCAGCAGCTTAGAGGGGGGGGTCTCCTACAATGAGCAGTTCTTC. Translated, it gives CASSLEGGVSYNEQFF.

This clone was picked up one time. The rearrangement uses TRBV6-5 and TRBJ2-7; the D gene is possibly TRBD2 (5 bases). The CDR3 spans 12 residues. Per germline, CDR1 MNHEY and CDR2 SVGAGI. Trimming pared 6 bases from V and 3 bases from J, leaving 9 bases between. CDR3 in amino acids: CASRTTSYEQYF. In nucleotides, the CDR3 is TGTGCCAGCAGGACCACTAGCTACGAGCAGTACTTC.

This rearrangement joins TRBV5-1 to TRBJ2-5, with 10 bases fitting TRBD2. V lost 2 bases to trimming and J lost 0 bases; unmatched junction nucleotides: 1. CDR3 length: 15 residues. Germline CDR1 is SGHRS and CDR2 is YFSETQ. The chain's CDR3 is CASSLAGGYQETQYF. The CDR3 nucleotides are TGCGCCAGCAGCTTAGCGGGGGGGTACCAAGAGACCCAGTACTTC.

The rearrangement links TRBV18 to TRBJ1-1; tentative D call: TRBD1 (6 bases). This CDR3 has 16 amino acids. Trimming left V 0 bases short and J 5 bases short, with 16 bases between. The germline CDR1 and CDR2 sequences are KGHSH and LQKENI. DNA of the CDR3: TGTGCCAGCTCACCACCTAATTGGGAGGGGGGTACTGAAGCTTTCTTT. Its protein is CASSPPNWEGGTEAFF. Supplemented by reference TRBV18 and TRBJ1-1, the full variable domain reads NAGVMQNPRHLVRRRGQEARLRCSPMKGHSHVYWYRQLPEEGLKFMVYLQKENIIDESGMPKERFSAEFPKEGPSILRIQQVVRGDSAAYFCASSPPNWEGGTEAFFGQGTRLTVV.